These 6 T cell receptor beta chains share one sample of origin, sequenced in a study of patients and donors after allogeneic stem cell transplantation. TCRdb re-called the RT-PCR reads through MiXCR, storing one row per CDR3 protein. Of some 90,000 distinct CDR3 sequences listed, 45% to 50% are singletons. The sample comprised blood, either unsorted or a sorted T cell fraction (not recorded which). The receptor source for this set is a human donor who was either an allogeneic HSCT recipient or a stem cell or donor lymphocyte infusion donor (not recorded which). It is not recorded whose cells these are; they may come from a transplant donor.

V usage is TRBV13 and J usage is TRBJ1-6, with a tentative D call TRBD1 (5 bases). This CDR3 is built from 15 residues. Germline values: CDR1 PRHDT, CDR2 FYEKMQ (reference sequence). V shed 3 bases and J shed 9 bases, with 15 bases lying between them. CDR3 coding DNA: TGTGCCAGCAGCTTGGTCTCCGTGGGGGGTTCACCCCTCCACTTT. It yields the protein CASSLVSVGGSPLHF.

The chain joins TRBV7-9 to TRBJ1-4; no clear D. This CDR3 has 15 amino acids. Germline V gene data show CDR1 as SEHNR and CDR2 as FQNEAQ (reference sequence). Trimming left V 5 bases short and J 6 bases short, with 16 bases between. CDR3: CASSQAGKTDEKLFF. For the CDR3, the DNA is TGTGCCAGCAGCCAGGCCGGAAAAACGGATGAAAAACTGTTTTTT.

This clonotype was recorded a few times. The V call is TRBV9, the J call TRBJ2-7; tentative D call: TRBD1 (6 bases). With 4 bases removed from V and 2 bases from J, the gap between germline ends came to 13 bases. This CDR3 has 14 amino acids. CDR1 SGDLS and CDR2 YYNGEE come from the germline V gene. CDR3: CASSPWDTPYEQYF. Here the CDR3 DNA reads TGTGCCAGCAGCCCCTGGGACACCCCCTACGAGCAGTACTTC. The variable domain in full, with the rest retrieved from reference TRBV9 and TRBJ2-7, is DSGVTQTPKHLITATGQRVTLRCSPRSGDLSVYWYQQSLDQGLQFLIQYYNGEERAKGNILERFSAQQFPDLHSELNLSSLELGDSALYFCASSPWDTPYEQYFGPGTRLTVT.

The gene calls are TRBV20-1 and TRBJ2-7; D remains unclear. Germline assignment: CDR1 DFQATT and CDR2 SNEGSKA (reference sequence). V was pared by 7 bases and J by 1 base, with 8 bases between. The CDR3 length is 11 residues. CDR3 coding DNA: TGCAGTGTAGACTCGTCCTACGAGCAGTACTTC. Translating gives CSVDSSYEQYF.

V usage is TRBV7-8 and J usage is TRBJ1-4; tentative D call: TRBD1 (6 bases). Trimming removed 1 base from V and 4 bases from J, with 16 bases in between. This CDR3 is built from 17 residues. Germline V lookup: CDR1 SGHVS, CDR2 FQNEAQ. The CDR3: CASSLESRGRGNEKLFF. DNA for the CDR3: TGTGCCAGCAGCTTAGAGAGCAGGGGAAGGGGTAATGAAAAACTGTTTTTT.

The chain joins TRBV20-1 to TRBJ1-1; the D gene is possibly TRBD1 (6 bases). The CDR3 runs to 15 residues. Germline loops: CDR1 DFQATT, CDR2 SNEGSKA (reference sequence). The V end lost 0 bases, the J end lost 1 base, and 12 bases lay between the germline ends. The CDR3 spells CSAREITTGNTEAFF. The CDR3, as DNA: TGCAGTGCTAGAGAAATCACGACAGGGAACACTGAAGCTTTCTTT.